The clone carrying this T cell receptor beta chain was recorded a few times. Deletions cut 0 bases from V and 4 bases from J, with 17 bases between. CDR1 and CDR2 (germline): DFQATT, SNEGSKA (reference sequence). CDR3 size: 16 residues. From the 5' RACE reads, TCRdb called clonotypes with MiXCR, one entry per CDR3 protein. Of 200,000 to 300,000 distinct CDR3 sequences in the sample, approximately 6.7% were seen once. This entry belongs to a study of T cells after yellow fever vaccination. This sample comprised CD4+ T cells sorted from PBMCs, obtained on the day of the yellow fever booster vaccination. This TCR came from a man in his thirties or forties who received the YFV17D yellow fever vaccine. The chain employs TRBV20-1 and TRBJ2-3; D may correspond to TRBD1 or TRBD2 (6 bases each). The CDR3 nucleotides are TGCAGTGCTAGAGATTGGAAGGACGGGGGCCCAGATACGCAGTATTTT. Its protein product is CSARDWKDGGPDTQYF.